This TCR beta chain is drawn from a study of T cell responses to AZD1222 COVID-19 vaccine. About this clone: The antigen is not known.

The study, taken as a whole, reports: An increase in Spike-specific TCR breadth and depth was observed after two AZD1222 doses.

Germline V lookup: CDR1 LGHDT, CDR2 YNNKEL (reference sequence). This CDR3 is built from 15 residues. With V trimmed by 4 bases and J by 2 bases, 4 bases remained unmatched. Data came from immunoSEQ multiplex PCR; TCRdb stores just in-frame clones and leaves some out. Found here are fewer than 7,000 clones, about 89% of them singletons; the top ten hold 15%. The V gene is TRBV3-1 (or the pseudogene TRBV3-2), the J gene TRBJ1-2; TRBD1 matches at 10 bases. The receptor comes from an adult who received the AZD1222 COVID-19 vaccine. The sequences come from peripheral blood, collected 28 days after the second AZD1222 dose. The CDR3 loop is CASSPLDRGNYGYTF. CDR3 coding DNA: TGTGCCAGCAGCCCCCTGGACAGGGGGAACTATGGCTACACCTTC.